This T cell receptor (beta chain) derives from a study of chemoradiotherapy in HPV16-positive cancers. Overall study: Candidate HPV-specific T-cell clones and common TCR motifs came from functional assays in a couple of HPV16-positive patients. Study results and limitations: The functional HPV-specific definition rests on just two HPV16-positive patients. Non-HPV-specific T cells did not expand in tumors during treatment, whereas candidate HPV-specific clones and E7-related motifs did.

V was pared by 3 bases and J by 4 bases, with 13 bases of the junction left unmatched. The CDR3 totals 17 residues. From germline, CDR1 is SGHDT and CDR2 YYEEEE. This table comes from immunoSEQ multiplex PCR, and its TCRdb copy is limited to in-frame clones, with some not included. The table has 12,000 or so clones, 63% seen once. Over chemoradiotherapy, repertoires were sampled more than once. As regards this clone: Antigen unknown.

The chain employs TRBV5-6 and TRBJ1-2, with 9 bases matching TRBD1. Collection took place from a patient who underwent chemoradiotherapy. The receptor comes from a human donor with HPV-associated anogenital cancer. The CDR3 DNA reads TGTGCCAGCAGCTCCGGGACAGGGTATGTTGGCGGCTATGGCTACACCTTC. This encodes CASSSGTGYVGGYGYTF. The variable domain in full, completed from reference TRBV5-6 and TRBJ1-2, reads DAGVTQSPTHLIKTRGQQVTLRCSPKSGHDTVSWYQQALGQGPQFIFQYYEEEERQRGNFPDRFSGHQFPNYSSELNVNALLLGDSALYLCASSSGTGYVGGYGYTFGSGTRLTVV.